This T cell receptor beta chain came from a study of OX40 agonist ivuxolimab in advanced cancers. Overall study context: A mean age of approximately 60 years, range 23 to 79, was recorded, and 80% to 90% were male. Two patients with cutaneous melanoma and one with hepatocellular carcinoma, three in total, showed partial responses.

Profiled with immunoSEQ multiplex PCR; TCRdb holds only in-frame clones, not every one. In the table there are roughly 20,000 clones, just over 85% of which are singletons. This CDR3 contains 15 residues. Trimming took 4 bases from V and 0 from J, leaving 11 bases between them. Germline V gene data show CDR1 as SGHRS and CDR2 as YFSETQ. This clonotype originated in an adult with an advanced solid tumor such as melanoma, head and neck, liver or kidney cancer. V and J are TRBV5-1 and TRBJ1-3; D is ambiguous. This sample comprised CD4+ or CD8+ T cells sorted from blood, obtained in a trial of the OX40 agonist ivuxolimab. The CDR3 reads CASSPLPSSGNTIYF. The CDR3 nucleotides read TGCGCCAGCAGCCCACTCCCGAGCTCTGGAAACACCATATATTTT.